These 25 T cell receptor beta chains share one sample of origin, sequenced in a study of blood T cell repertoires in COVID-19. This table comes from immunoSEQ multiplex PCR, and its TCRdb copy is limited to in-frame clones, with some not included. The sample holds about 240,000 clones; around 85% are singletons and the top ten take approximately 6.2%. The specimen sequenced was peripheral blood. The source is a man aged 55 to 69 with acute or convalescent COVID-19.

This chain connects TRBV18 to TRBJ2-5, with 8 bases identical to TRBD2. V was clipped by 4 bases and J by 5 bases; unmatched bases: 12. Germline assignment: CDR1 KGHSH and CDR2 LQKENI. The CDR3 runs to 16 residues. The CDR3: CASSRSSGSRGETQYF. The CDR3 nucleotides read TGTGCCAGCTCACGCTCCAGCGGGAGTCGTGGCGAGACCCAGTACTTC.

This chain joins TRBV29-1 and TRBJ1-1, with 9 bases matching TRBD1. Germline-derived CDR1 and CDR2 are SQVTM and ANQGSEA. The CDR3 consists of 14 residues. After removal of 2 bases from V and 2 bases from J, the junction contained 3 bases not matched to a gene. The CDR3 sequence is CSVERTGDNTEAFF. The DNA for the CDR3 is TGCAGCGTTGAAAGGACAGGGGATAACACTGAAGCTTTCTTT.

The V and J genes are TRBV6-2 or TRBV6-3 and TRBJ1-2; TRBD1 matches 7 bases. Germline V gene data show CDR1 as MNHEY and CDR2 as SVGEGT. Trimming at V came to 0 bases and at J to 2 bases, leaving 0 bases not matched to a gene. There are 14 residues in the CDR3. CDR3 in DNA: TGTGCCAGCAGTTACTCAGGGGGCAACTATGGCTACACCTTC. The encoded protein is CASSYSGGNYGYTF.

The CDR3 DNA reads TGTGCCACCCAAGTGGCGGGGGTTGACTACGAGCAGTACTTC. This sequence encodes CATQVAGVDYEQYF. This chain connects TRBV15 to TRBJ2-7; 7 nucleotides line up with TRBD2. The germline V gene has CDR1 LNHNV and CDR2 YYDKDF (reference sequence). Trimming at V came to 8 bases and at J to 3 bases, leaving 10 bases not matched to a gene. The CDR3 covers 14 residues.

This clone was detected a few times. The genes are TRBV28 and TRBJ2-7; TRBD1 matches at 9 bases. Per germline, CDR1 MDHEN and CDR2 SYDVKM. V dropped 4 bases and J dropped 6; count of bases not matched to a gene: 10. The CDR3 sequence is 15 residues long. The CDR3 coding sequence is TGTGCCAGCAGTTCAGCCGGGACAGGGACTGGCGAGCAGTACTTC. The encoded protein is CASSSAGTGTGEQYF.

The chain links TRBV5-5 to TRBJ2-5; 10 nucleotides agree with TRBD2. V lost 2 bases and J lost 3; bases outside the gene matches: 4. The CDR3 loop spans 15 amino acids. Germline V gene sequence: CDR1 SGHKS, CDR2 YYEKEE (reference sequence). CDR3 sequence: CASSFPAGGKETQYF. CDR3 nucleotides: TGTGCCAGCAGCTTTCCAGCGGGAGGGAAAGAGACCCAGTACTTC.

J is TRBJ2-5 and V is TRBV30; 12 bases map to TRBD1. The CDR3 spans 13 residues. Germline V gene sequence: CDR1 GTSNPN, CDR2 SVGIG (reference sequence). Trimming at V came to 7 bases and at J to 5 bases, leaving 5 bases not matched to a gene. CDR3 in amino acids: CAYRDRGRETQYF. In DNA, the CDR3 is TGTGCCTACCGGGACAGGGGGCGTGAGACCCAGTACTTC.

The rearrangement links TRBV12-3 or TRBV12-4 to TRBJ2-7; TRBD2 matches 7 bases. V dropped 6 bases and J dropped 5; count of bases not matched to a gene: 7. The CDR3 contains 13 residues. The CDR3, as DNA: TGTGCCAGCAGGGCCGGGACTACCAACGAGCAGTACTTC. Protein sequence: CASRAGTTNEQYF.

This chain links TRBV25-1 with TRBJ2-7, with 8 bases lining up with TRBD1. Germline CDR1 and CDR2: MGHDK and SYGVNS. Unmatched junction bases numbered 4, after V lost 4 bases and J lost 2 bases. This CDR3 region has 14 residues. The CDR3 is CASSVDRGPYEQYF. CDR3 in DNA: TGTGCCAGCAGTGTAGACAGGGGTCCCTACGAGCAGTACTTC.

The chain has TRBV6-6 and TRBJ2-1; TRBD1 agrees at 9 bases. Losses at the gene ends were 6 bases for V and 7 bases for J; bases not matched to a gene: 10. This CDR3 region has 15 residues. Germline V lookup: CDR1 MNHNY, CDR2 SVGAGI (reference sequence). The CDR3 region is CASSPGQGVGNEQFF. CDR3 DNA: TGTGCCAGCAGCCCGGGACAGGGAGTTGGGAATGAGCAGTTCTTC.

This clone was found a few times. The CDR3, as DNA: TGTGCCAGCGGCGGGGGAGGGCGGATGAACACTGAAGCTTTCTTT. This translates into CASGGGGRMNTEAFF. The chain recombines TRBV11-3 with TRBJ1-1; tentative D call: TRBD1 (5 bases). The germline V gene encodes CDR1 SGHNT and CDR2 YENEEA. The CDR3 has 15 residues. Trimming took 8 bases from V and 0 from J, leaving 16 bases between them.

V gene TRBV6-5 combines with J gene TRBJ2-7; D remains ambiguous. The ends were cut back, 0 bases at V and 4 bases at J, with 7 bases in the middle. The CDR3 totals 13 residues. The V gene's germline CDR1 is MNHEY and CDR2 SVGAGI. In DNA, the CDR3 is TGTGCCAGCAGTTACTCGCCGGAGTACGAGCAGTACTTC. The encoded protein is CASSYSPEYEQYF.

The chain has TRBV7-9 and TRBJ1-1; D not certain. Trimming stripped 5 bases from V and 3 bases from J, with 16 bases between. Germline CDR1 SEHNR, CDR2 FQNEAQ (reference sequence). The CDR3 runs 15 residues. In DNA form, the CDR3 reads TGTGCCAGCAGCCGGAGTTCAGCAGCGGACACTGAAGCTTTCTTT. Protein: CASSRSSAADTEAFF. The full variable domain, completed using reference TRBV7-9 and TRBJ1-1, is DTGVSQNPRHKITKRGQNVTFRCDPISEHNRLYWYRQTLGQGPEFLTYFQNEAQLEKSRLLSDRFSAERPKGSFSTLEIQRTEQGDSAMYLCASSRSSAADTEAFFGQGTRLTVV.

The chain links TRBV4-3 to TRBJ2-7, with TRBD2 identical over 7 bases. J gave up 3 bases and V 0 bases, and 8 bases lay outside the gene matches. This CDR3 is built from 16 residues. CDR1 LGHNA and CDR2 YSLEER come from the germline V gene. The CDR3 bases are TGCGCCAGCAGCCAAGAGTATCAGCGGGGTTACTACGAGCAGTACTTC. The encoded protein is CASSQEYQRGYYEQYF.

The chain links TRBV4-1 to TRBJ1-4; D possibly corresponds to TRBD1 (6 bases). V dropped 4 bases and J dropped 8 bases, with 20 bases sitting between them. The CDR3 is 16 residues long. In germline, CDR1 is MGHRA, CDR2 YSYEKL. CDR3 sequence reads: CASSREYRAQGEKLFF. The CDR3, as DNA: TGCGCCAGCAGCCGGGAATACAGGGCCCAAGGAGAAAAACTGTTTTTT.

The chain uses TRBV5-1 and TRBJ1-2, with 12 nucleotides matching TRBD1. This CDR3 contains 17 residues. Losses at the gene ends were 0 bases for V and 5 bases for J; bases not matched to a gene: 8. Germline lookup yields CDR1 SGHRS and CDR2 YFSETQ. This chain's CDR3 is CASSLVGTGGIEYGYTF. The CDR3 nucleotides read TGCGCCAGCAGCTTGGTGGGGACAGGGGGCATAGAATATGGCTACACCTTC.

The chain joins TRBV7-2 to TRBJ1-1; tentative D call: TRBD1 (5 bases). Trimming cost V 5 bases and J 7 bases, with 14 bases left between them. Germline CDR1 and CDR2: SGHTA and FQGNSA. The CDR3 spans 13 residues. The CDR3 spells CASSTDSALEAFF. The CDR3, as DNA: TGTGCCAGCAGCACCGACAGCGCCCTTGAAGCTTTCTTT.

The chain combines TRBV7-2 with TRBJ1-2, with 7 bases that match TRBD1. Germline V gene data show CDR1 as SGHTA and CDR2 as FQGNSA. The CDR3 runs to 16 residues. With 5 bases clipped from V and 1 base from J, the junction kept 10 bases outside the gene matches. The chain's CDR3 is CASSLDRDGLNYGYTF. DNA of the CDR3: TGTGCCAGCAGCCTTGACAGGGACGGTCTTAACTATGGCTACACCTTC.

This clone appeared a single time. The chain employs TRBV7-8 and TRBJ2-1; D uncertain. Germline assignment: CDR1 SGHVS and CDR2 FQNEAQ. This CDR3 is 14 amino acids long. V was clipped by 4 bases and J by 5 bases, with 12 bases between them. Written as DNA, the CDR3 is TGTGCCAGCAGCTACGCGACTCGAAACAATGAGCAGTTCTTC. It codes for CASSYATRNNEQFF. Looking up the rest from reference TRBV7-8 and TRBJ2-1 gives the full variable domain: GAGVSQSPRYKVAKRGQDVALRCDPISGHVSLFWYQQALGQGPEFLTYFQNEAQLDKSGLPSDRFFAERPEGSVSTLKIQRTQQEDSAVYLCASSYATRNNEQFFGPGTRLTVL.

This chain joins TRBV19 and TRBJ1-1; D possibly corresponds to TRBD1 (6 bases). Trimming removed 4 bases from V and 7 bases from J, with 22 bases in between. This CDR3 comprises 16 residues. Germline CDR1 and CDR2: LNHDA and SQIVND (reference sequence). CDR3 nucleotides: TGTGCCAGTAGTACTCTTTTCACAGGGTTCCGACTTGAAGCTTTCTTT. It encodes CASSTLFTGFRLEAFF.

The chain couples TRBV19 to TRBJ2-3; 8 bases are a match to TRBD1. Germline assignment: CDR1 LNHDA and CDR2 SQIVND (reference sequence). Trimming took 4 bases from V and 4 from J; bases not matched to a gene: 7. The CDR3 loop spans 15 amino acids. The CDR3 region is CASSTSTGEADTQYF. In DNA, the CDR3 is TGTGCCAGTAGTACGTCGACAGGGGAGGCAGATACGCAGTATTTT.

The J gene is TRBJ2-5, the V gene TRBV7-2; TRBD2 is a possible D gene (6 bases). The CDR3 is 15 amino acids. Trimming took off 0 bases at V and 3 bases at J, with 11 bases between the two ends. Germline V gene sequence: CDR1 SGHTA, CDR2 FQGNSA. As DNA, the CDR3 is TGTGCCAGCAGCTTAGCCGGGACTCACGAAGAGACCCAGTACTTC. Amino acids: CASSLAGTHEETQYF. Together with reference TRBV7-2 and TRBJ2-5, the CDR3 gives the full variable domain: GAGVSQSPSNKVTEKGKDVELRCDPISGHTALYWYRQSLGQGLEFLIYFQGNSAPDKSGLPSDRFSAERTGGSVSTLTIQRTQQEDSAVYLCASSLAGTHEETQYFGPGTRLLVL.

This clone was observed once. The rearrangement uses TRBV29-1 and TRBJ2-3; 12 bases are shared with TRBD2. The V gene end was trimmed by 7 bases and the J gene end by 6 bases; junction bases not matched to a gene: 5. The CDR3 extends over 13 amino acids. The V gene's germline CDR1 is SQVTM and CDR2 ANQGSEA. The CDR3 DNA is TGCAGCGGGGGGACTAGCGGGTCCGATACGCAGTATTTT. Residues: CSGGTSGSDTQYF.

This clone was counted a single time. The chain uses TRBV4-2 and TRBJ2-2, with 12 positions matching TRBD2. The germline V gene has CDR1 LGHNA and CDR2 YNFKEQ. Trimming removed 3 bases from V and 7 bases from J; junction bases left unmatched: 6. CDR3 size: 16 residues. DNA of the CDR3: TGTGCCAGCAGCCAGGCTAGCGGGAGGGAGGTCGGGGAGCTGTTTTTT. Its translation is CASSQASGREVGELFF.

The genes are TRBV30 and TRBJ2-3, with a weak D call TRBD2 (6 bases). V was trimmed by 2 bases and J by 6 bases, leaving 15 bases between them. This CDR3 has 14 amino acids. The germline CDR1 and CDR2 sequences are GTSNPN and SVGIG (reference sequence). CDR3 sequence: CAWSLGTGGDTQYF. Here the CDR3 DNA reads TGTGCCTGGAGTTTGGGGACTGGGGGTGATACGCAGTATTTT.